Reported below is one T cell receptor (beta chain). Libraries were prepared by immunoSEQ multiplex PCR; TCRdb keeps only in-frame clonotypes and omits some of them. The sample has 150,000 to 200,000 clones, roughly nine tenths seen once; the top ten hold under 13%. Germline CDR1 reads MDHEN; CDR2 reads SYDVKM. V was clipped by 3 bases and J by 2 bases, with 8 bases between them. This CDR3 is built from 13 residues. The sample belongs to a study of cytomegalovirus exposure and HLA in healthy donors. The validation cohort, a group of around 120 subjects, included the donors and was separate from the roughly 700-subject first cohort.

Sequencing was done on a sample of PBMCs. This sequence originates from a woman between 18 and 29 years old in good health and CMV-seropositive. The V and J genes are TRBV28 and TRBJ2-7; perhaps TRBD1 as D (5 bases). CDR3 sequence reads: CASSLGRAYEQYF. CDR3 bases: TGTGCCAGCAGTTTGGGCAGGGCCTACGAGCAGTACTTC.